These 15 T cell receptor beta chains share one sample of origin, sequenced in a study of T cell responses to AZD1222 COVID-19 vaccine. TCRdb's copy holds only in-frame clones and misses some; the assay was immunoSEQ multiplex PCR. The repertoire has 120,000 to 150,000 clones, around 91% of them found once; the top ten carry about 4.8%. The specimen was peripheral blood, collected on day 0 of AZD1222 vaccination. The receptor set was obtained from an adult in good health.

This clone appeared a single time. The chain links TRBV2 to TRBJ1-2, with a possible D match to TRBD1 (6 bases). The CDR3 consists of 13 residues. Per the germline V gene, CDR1 is SNHLY and CDR2 is FYNNEI. Trimming pared 6 bases from V and 3 bases from J, leaving 11 bases between. Written as DNA, the CDR3 is TGTGCCAGCAGGGGCCAGGGGTACTATGGCTACACCTTC. Amino acid sequence: CASRGQGYYGYTF.

This rearrangement joins TRBV18 to TRBJ2-5, with 9 bases lining up with TRBD1. The CDR3 length is 13 residues. The V segment lost 6 bases and the J segment 5 bases; nucleotides outside the gene matches: 4. CDR1 KGHSH and CDR2 LQKENI come from the germline V gene. The CDR3 sequence is CASSVGQGETQYF. The CDR3 coding sequence is TGTGCCAGCTCTGTCGGACAGGGGGAGACCCAGTACTTC.

The CDR3 sequence: CASSPPSYGYTF. CDR3 in DNA: TGTGCCAGCTCACCACCCAGCTATGGCTACACCTTC. The J gene is TRBJ1-2, the V gene TRBV18, with D uncertain. The CDR3 is made up of 12 amino acids. V was pared by 0 bases and J by 4 bases, with 3 bases between. Germline V CDR1 and CDR2: KGHSH, LQKENI.

The genes are TRBV28 and TRBJ1-2, with D possibly being TRBD1 (6 bases). Germline V gene lookup returns CDR1 MDHEN and CDR2 SYDVKM. V was trimmed by 8 bases and J by 4 bases, leaving 17 bases between them. The length of the CDR3 is 14 residues. The CDR3 coding sequence is TGTGCCAGCTCTTTGACAGGATCCTTCTATGGCTACACCTTC. This sequence encodes CASSLTGSFYGYTF.

This chain links TRBV12-3 or TRBV12-4 with TRBJ1-5; D is undetermined. V was clipped by 6 bases and J by 6 bases, with 9 bases between them. The CDR3 spans 12 residues. The chain's CDR3 is CASSPTGQPQHF. The CDR3 DNA sequence: TGTGCCAGCAGCCCCACGGGTCAGCCCCAGCATTTT.

The rearrangement links TRBV5-1 to TRBJ2-5; D may correspond to TRBD1 or TRBD2 (5 bases each). V lost 3 bases and J lost 5, with 26 bases in between. This CDR3 region has 18 residues. Germline values: CDR1 SGHRS, CDR2 YFSETQ. For the CDR3, the DNA is TGCGCCAGCAGCTCCAAACCGAGGTATGGGGCGGGTATGGAGACCCAGTACTTC. Translated, it gives CASSSKPRYGAGMETQYF.

The V and J genes are TRBV5-1 and TRBJ2-7; perhaps TRBD1 as D (5 bases). The germline gives CDR1 SGHRS, CDR2 YFSETQ. This CDR3 region has 13 residues. Deletions cut 5 bases from V and 1 base from J, with 10 bases between. The CDR3 spells CASRIDRSYEQYF. CDR3 bases: TGCGCCAGCAGAATAGACAGATCCTACGAGCAGTACTTC.

The CDR3 here is CASSLVGQKTGELFF. CDR3 DNA sequence: TGTGCCAGCAGCTTAGTGGGACAGAAGACCGGGGAGCTGTTTTTT. The rearrangement joins TRBV7-2 to TRBJ2-2; 7 bases match TRBD1. V lost 1 base to trimming and J lost 5 bases; unmatched junction nucleotides: 4. This CDR3 comprises 15 residues. CDR1 is SGHTA, CDR2 FQGNSA, per germline.

The V gene is TRBV28, the J gene TRBJ2-3; 9 bases line up with TRBD2. Germline-derived CDR1 and CDR2 are MDHEN and SYDVKM. V was pared by 3 bases and J by 2 bases, with 3 bases of the junction left unmatched. The CDR3 contains 15 residues. The CDR3 spells CASSLASGNTDTQYF. In DNA, the CDR3 is TGTGCCAGCAGTTTGGCTAGCGGGAACACAGATACGCAGTATTTT.

The chain uses TRBV19 and TRBJ1-5, with TRBD1 as a possible D gene (6 bases). Germline lookup yields CDR1 LNHDA and CDR2 SQIVND (reference sequence). This CDR3 is 14 amino acids long. The V and J ends lost 10 bases and 1 base respectively, with 14 bases between them. The CDR3 protein is CAISQGRSNQPQHF. In DNA, the CDR3 is TGTGCCATTTCACAGGGAAGGAGCAATCAGCCCCAGCATTTT.

This sequence joins TRBV3-1 (or the pseudogene TRBV3-2) and TRBJ2-6; a weak D match, TRBD2 (6 bases). This CDR3 has 17 residues. Between the trimmed V and J ends, which lost 0 bases and 4 bases, there was a span of 13 bases. The germline CDR1 and CDR2 sequences are LGHDT and YNNKEL (reference sequence). The DNA for the CDR3 is TGTGCCAGCAGCCAAGAGGCGGGAACAGTAGGGGCCAACGTCCTGACTTTC. Translated: CASSQEAGTVGANVLTF.

The rearrangement uses TRBV30 and TRBJ2-7, with a weak D call TRBD1 (5 bases). Germline V gives CDR1 GTSNPN, CDR2 SVGIG (reference sequence). The CDR3 has 12 amino acids. With 3 bases removed from V and 2 bases from J, the gap between germline ends came to 8 bases. The CDR3 spells CAWSFRAYEQYF. CDR3 bases: TGTGCCTGGAGCTTCAGGGCCTACGAGCAGTACTTC.

This sequence joins TRBV5-6 and TRBJ1-4; no definite D call. The CDR3 consists of 16 residues. From germline, CDR1 is SGHDT and CDR2 YYEEEE. The germline V and J ends were trimmed by 2 bases and 0 bases, with 11 bases remaining between them. The DNA for the CDR3 is TGTGCCAGCAGCTTCCTCAGTATTGCAACTAATGAAAAACTGTTTTTT. This translates into CASSFLSIATNEKLFF.

V is TRBV28 and J is TRBJ1-5; D is unresolved. CDR1 and CDR2 (germline): MDHEN, SYDVKM. The length of the CDR3 is 12 residues. Trimming stripped 10 bases from V and 7 bases from J, with 14 bases between. The CDR3: CAITAPGQPQHF. The CDR3 DNA sequence: TGTGCCATTACAGCTCCGGGGCAGCCCCAGCATTTT.

This chain joins TRBV30 and TRBJ1-2, with D perhaps TRBD1 (5 bases). Trimming stripped 0 bases from V and 0 bases from J, with 14 bases between. Germline CDR1 reads GTSNPN; CDR2 reads SVGIG (reference sequence). The CDR3 has 16 residues. This chain's CDR3 is CAWSVRGPETNYGYTF. The CDR3 DNA is TGTGCCTGGAGTGTACGGGGACCTGAAACTAACTATGGCTACACCTTC.